The source of this T cell receptor (beta chain) is a study of pediatric ulcerative colitis. Overall study findings and caveats: Two rectal CDR3 clonotypes occurred in all ulcerative colitis patients. Compared with controls, ulcerative colitis showed greater blood-rectum clone sharing.

During colonoscopy, one to two rectal pinch biopsies were collected. V was pared by 5 bases and J by 6 bases, with 11 bases of the junction left unmatched. The CDR3 consists of 16 residues. CDR1 SEHNR and CDR2 FQNEAQ come from the germline V gene (reference sequence). On this clone: Its matching antigen is unknown.

The data were produced by immunoSEQ multiplex PCR, yet TCRdb's version contains in-frame clones alone and is incomplete. Of some 10,000 clones detected, 75% to 85% appear once; the ten largest clones hold approximately 3.6%. This rearrangement joins TRBV7-9 to TRBJ2-1, with TRBD2 identical over 9 bases. Source material: gut tissue. This TCR came from a girl aged 5 to 17 who was a control in a study of pediatric ulcerative colitis. In nucleotides, the CDR3 is TGTGCCAGCAGCCTATTTAGCGGGAGTGGGGGCAATGAGCAGTTCTTC. It is translated as CASSLFSGSGGNEQFF.